This T cell receptor (beta chain) was retrieved from a study of T cell repertoires in cytomegalovirus infection. Study-level background: Matching HLA type, along with CMV infection, was indicated by public TCR beta signatures. General observations from the study: Adding up the frequency of public TCR beta families identified people who carried CMV plus the relevant HLA.

J lost 4 bases, V lost 5 bases, and 8 bases had no gene match. This CDR3 is 14 amino acids long. Per the germline V gene, CDR1 is MNHEY and CDR2 is SVGAGI. Note on this clonotype: Its antigen is unidentified.

TCRdb re-derived calls from the reads in MiXCR, one entry per CDR3 protein. The data contain approximately 110,000 distinct CDR3 sequences, roughly 30% of them singletons. This TCR derives from a human donor in good health (CMV status not recorded). Some clones in this sample may be carry-over from other donors' samples. The chain recombines TRBV6-5 with TRBJ2-7, with 7 nucleotides matching TRBD2. The sample consisted of CD8+ T cells from cultured PBMCs, taken from culture after CMV antigen stimulation. The CDR3 DNA reads as TGTGCCAGCAGTCCCTCCGGTAGCGGGTACGAGCAGTACTTC. Its protein is CASSPSGSGYEQYF.